The 22 T cell receptor beta chains presented below share a single source sample, sequenced in a study of blood T cell repertoires in COVID-19. The assay was immunoSEQ multiplex PCR, and TCRdb's table has in-frame clones only and misses some. Of about 220,000 clones listed, around 84% are singletons. Input material: peripheral blood. These receptors were taken from a young man with active or convalescent COVID-19.

This sequence joins TRBV19 and TRBJ1-3, with D unresolved. The CDR3 covers 15 residues. CDR1 is LNHDA, CDR2 SQIVND, per germline (reference sequence). V was trimmed by 3 bases and J by 4 bases, leaving 13 bases between them. This CDR3 reads CASSMPREVGNTIYF. The CDR3 DNA sequence: TGTGCCAGTAGTATGCCCCGAGAGGTCGGAAACACCATATATTTT.

DNA of the CDR3: TGTGCCAGCAACGCACATGGGGGGAGCACAGATACGCAGTATTTT. Protein sequence: CASNAHGGSTDTQYF. This rearrangement joins TRBV7-2 to TRBJ2-3; perhaps TRBD2 as D (6 bases). The CDR3 spans 15 residues. V lost 7 bases and J 0 bases, leaving 14 bases between the germline ends. Germline V gene lookup returns CDR1 SGHTA and CDR2 FQGNSA.

The V gene is TRBV7-6, the J gene TRBJ2-3, with D possibly matching TRBD1 (6 bases). The V and J ends lost 2 bases and 5 bases respectively, with 17 bases between them. CDR1 is SGHVS, CDR2 FNYEAQ, per germline. The CDR3 extends over 16 amino acids. The CDR3 region is CASSLLGGRGRDTQYF. The CDR3 region has the DNA TGTGCCAGCAGCTTACTCGGCGGCAGGGGAAGAGATACGCAGTATTTT.

The CDR3 loop reads CASSQETLRGEQFF. Here the CDR3 DNA reads TGCGCCAGCAGCCAAGAGACTCTGCGGGGTGAGCAGTTCTTC. This rearrangement joins TRBV4-3 to TRBJ2-1, with TRBD2 as a possible D gene (6 bases). The germline V and J ends were trimmed by 0 bases and 9 bases, with 12 bases remaining between them. The CDR3 sequence is 14 residues long. Germline loops: CDR1 LGHNA, CDR2 YSLEER.

The chain combines TRBV3-1 (or the pseudogene TRBV3-2) with TRBJ1-3; D uncertain. The ends were cut back, 2 bases at V and 0 bases at J, with 8 bases in the middle. The V gene's germline CDR1 is LGHDT and CDR2 YNNKEL (reference sequence). The CDR3 is 15 residues long. The CDR3, as DNA: TGTGCCAGCAGCCAACAGGCCCTCTCTGGAAACACCATATATTTT. It codes for CASSQQALSGNTIYF.

This clone was seen a handful of times. The chain recombines TRBV4-1 with TRBJ1-2, with a weak D call TRBD1 (5 bases). CDR3 size: 15 residues. Trimming left V 4 bases short and J 1 base short, with 13 bases between. Germline V lookup: CDR1 MGHRA, CDR2 YSYEKL. CDR3: CASSPGRTFNYGYTF. CDR3 sequence (DNA): TGCGCCAGCAGCCCAGGGAGGACATTTAACTATGGCTACACCTTC.

The gene calls are TRBV6-2 or TRBV6-3 and TRBJ2-7; D is perhaps TRBD2 (6 bases). The V and J ends lost 0 bases and 2 bases respectively, with 8 bases between them. The germline CDR1 and CDR2 sequences are MNHEY and SVGEGT. The CDR3 is 14 amino acids. The CDR3 sequence is CASSYSGGPYEQYF. CDR3 in DNA: TGTGCCAGCAGTTACTCCGGGGGACCCTACGAGCAGTACTTC.

This clone appeared a few times. The gene calls are TRBV18 and TRBJ1-2, with D perhaps TRBD1 (5 bases). This CDR3 contains 14 residues. Per the germline V gene, CDR1 is KGHSH and CDR2 is LQKENI. V was pared by 0 bases and J by 7 bases, with 12 bases between. The CDR3 spells CASSPPGRAVGYTF. The DNA for the CDR3 is TGTGCCAGCTCACCACCGGGCAGGGCAGTTGGCTACACCTTC.

This chain links TRBV27 with TRBJ1-2; 7 bases agree with TRBD1. The length of the CDR3 is 16 residues. Unmatched junction bases numbered 11, after V lost 6 bases and J lost 1 base. Germline assignment: CDR1 MNHEY and CDR2 SMNVEV (reference sequence). The DNA for the CDR3 is TGTGCCAGCAGCCAGACAGGGATAGGGTTTAACTATGGCTACACCTTC. This encodes CASSQTGIGFNYGYTF.

The chain employs TRBV28 and TRBJ2-1; D is unclear. This CDR3 has 14 residues. Germline loops: CDR1 MDHEN, CDR2 SYDVKM. V was trimmed by 6 bases and J by 1 base, leaving 10 bases between them. The CDR3 here is CASSPGLSYNEQFF. The CDR3 coding sequence is TGTGCCAGCAGCCCCGGTTTGTCCTACAATGAGCAGTTCTTC.

This chain uses TRBV5-4 with TRBJ2-3; no clear D gene. The CDR3 is made up of 13 amino acids. The germline V gene has CDR1 SGHNT and CDR2 YYREEE (reference sequence). V was clipped by 4 bases and J by 2 bases, with 8 bases between them. The CDR3 is CASSPQYTDTQYF. CDR3 sequence (DNA): TGTGCCAGCAGCCCCCAGTACACAGATACGCAGTATTTT. The full variable domain, its missing parts supplied by reference TRBV5-4 and TRBJ2-3, is ETGVTQSPTHLIKTRGQQVTLRCSSQSGHNTVSWYQQALGQGPQFIFQYYREEENGRGNFPPRFSGLQFPNYSSELNVNALELDDSALYLCASSPQYTDTQYFGPGTRLTVL.

The chain couples TRBV5-8 to TRBJ2-2, with D possibly being TRBD2 (6 bases). The germline gives CDR1 SGHTS, CDR2 YDEGEE. This CDR3 region has 15 residues. Trimming took off 5 bases at V and 6 bases at J, with 17 bases between the two ends. The CDR3 here is CASSTVRGGAGELFF. The CDR3 nucleotides read TGTGCCAGCAGTACCGTGAGGGGCGGGGCCGGGGAGCTGTTTTTT.

The CDR3 DNA follows: TGTGCCAGCAGTTTGACAGCATATCAGCCCCAGCATTTT. Amino acids: CASSLTAYQPQHF. J is TRBJ1-5 and V is TRBV28; the D gene is possibly TRBD1 (5 bases). This CDR3 spans 13 amino acids. V was clipped by 3 bases and J by 5 bases, with 8 bases between them. Per germline, CDR1 MDHEN and CDR2 SYDVKM.

This clone was seen only a few times. The gene calls are TRBV6-5 and TRBJ1-5; possible D gene TRBD1, 5 bases. In germline, CDR1 is MNHEY, CDR2 SVGAGI. Trimming cost V 6 bases and J 11 bases, with 23 bases left between them. The CDR3 loop spans 15 amino acids. Here the CDR3 DNA reads TGTGCCAGCAGCCAGCGGGGGACCGCCATCGCAGCCCAGCATTTT. This gives the protein CASSQRGTAIAAQHF.

V is TRBV7-9 and J is TRBJ2-1, with D possibly TRBD2 on 5 matching bases. The V gene lost 2 bases and the J gene lost 4 bases, with 18 bases spanning the gap. This CDR3 region has 17 residues. Germline V lookup: CDR1 SEHNR, CDR2 FQNEAQ (reference sequence). The CDR3 DNA follows: TGTGCCAGCAGCTTAAATGTGCGGGCAGGTGATTACAATGAGCAGTTCTTC. Translating gives CASSLNVRAGDYNEQFF. Full variable domain (rest looked up from reference TRBV7-9 and TRBJ2-1): DTGVSQNPRHKITKRGQNVTFRCDPISEHNRLYWYRQTLGQGPEFLTYFQNEAQLEKSRLLSDRFSAERPKGSFSTLEIQRTEQGDSAMYLCASSLNVRAGDYNEQFFGPGTRLTVL.

The rearrangement uses TRBV24-1 and TRBJ1-1, with TRBD1 identical over 10 bases. CDR1 and CDR2 (germline): KGHDR, SFDVKD. This CDR3 has 15 residues. V was pared by 10 bases and J by 4 bases, with 11 bases of the junction left unmatched. The DNA of the CDR3 is TGTGCCACAGCGGAATCCGGGACAGGGGTCACTGAAGCTTTCTTT. Residues: CATAESGTGVTEAFF.

This CDR3 reads CASSLGLAGGPSTDTQYF. The CDR3 DNA sequence: TGTGCCAGCAGTTTGGGGCTAGCGGGAGGGCCTAGCACAGATACGCAGTATTTT. The rearrangement links TRBV27 to TRBJ2-3; 12 bases match TRBD2. V lost 3 bases, J lost 0 bases, and 7 bases stayed unmatched. Germline CDR1 MNHEY, CDR2 SMNVEV (reference sequence). The CDR3 contains 18 residues.

This clone came up a few times. The V gene is TRBV28, the J gene TRBJ1-4, with D perhaps TRBD1 (5 bases). In germline, CDR1 is MDHEN, CDR2 SYDVKM. Trimming left V 3 bases short and J 8 bases short, with 13 bases between. The CDR3 covers 14 residues. The CDR3 nucleotides read TGTGCCAGCAGTTTGGCAGGGCCCACCGAAAAACTGTTTTTT. This encodes CASSLAGPTEKLFF.

As for this clone: This sample includes further DNA sequences coding for the same CDR3. J is TRBJ2-5 and V is TRBV7-2, with D possibly being TRBD1 (5 bases). The CDR3 spans 13 residues. Deletions cut 3 bases from V and 1 base from J, with 6 bases between. Looked up from germline, CDR1 is SGHTA and CDR2 is FQGNSA. The CDR3 sequence is CASSFGAQETQYF. DNA for the CDR3: TGTGCCAGCAGCTTTGGGGCCCAAGAGACCCAGTACTTC.

The gene calls are TRBV9 and TRBJ2-2; TRBD2 agrees at 8 bases. The J segment lost 5 bases and the V segment lost 3 bases, leaving 9 bases of the junction unmatched. The V gene's germline CDR1 is SGDLS and CDR2 YYNGEE. This CDR3 has 16 residues. CDR3 nucleotides: TGTGCCAGCAGCGCCGAGGACGGGAGGGGGACCGGGGAGCTGTTTTTT. It is translated as CASSAEDGRGTGELFF.

The chain combines TRBV4-3 with TRBJ1-2; 7 positions match TRBD1. From germline, CDR1 is LGHNA and CDR2 YSLEER. The CDR3 runs 15 residues. V gave up 0 bases and J gave up 3 bases; unmatched junction bases: 4. The CDR3 loop reads CASSQDLGQHYGYTF. The CDR3 coding sequence is TGCGCCAGCAGCCAAGATCTGGGACAGCACTATGGCTACACCTTC.

The rearrangement uses TRBV7-2 and TRBJ2-3; maybe TRBD1 (5 bases). Germline V gene lookup returns CDR1 SGHTA and CDR2 FQGNSA. CDR3 length: 14 amino acids. V dropped 1 base and J dropped 5 bases, with 10 bases sitting between them. The CDR3: CASSLGSGLDTQYF. The CDR3 DNA sequence: TGTGCCAGCAGCTTAGGGTCAGGGCTAGATACGCAGTATTTT.